This paragraph reports one TCR beta chain. Some clones are missing from TCRdb's copy, which holds only in-frame ones; the method was immunoSEQ multiplex PCR. The sample lists about 2.4 million clones, roughly 93% occurring once. The length of the CDR3 is 14 residues. CDR1 MNHEY and CDR2 SVGAGI come from the germline V gene. With 2 bases clipped from V and 5 bases from J, the junction kept 5 bases outside the gene matches. The data were obtained in a study of shared clonotypes between healthy human individuals. The specimen was naive CD4+ T cells from PBMCs. Subset here: CD45RA+ positively selected. This sequence originates from a man aged 18 to 29 in good health. Some clones in this sample may be carry-over from other donors' samples. The genes are TRBV6-5 and TRBJ1-1; 7 positions match TRBD1. CDR3 DNA: TGTGCCAGCAGTTACGCCAGCAGGGGGACTGAAGCTTTCTTT. The encoded protein is CASSYASRGTEAFF.